This TCR beta chain was observed in a study of tumor-infiltrating lymphocytes in primary liver carcinoma. Overall study: All patients, whether men or women, fell within 30 to 69 years of age. Points from the study as a whole: Overlap in tumor-adjacent and tumor-blood pairs fell below that of tumor region pairs. The difference in top-250-clone fraction between tumors and blood was significant, favoring tumors (p = 0.039).

Comments on this clonotype: The antigen is unknown. No conserved phenylalanine or tryptophan is present at the end of the CDR3, so a read error is the likely explanation.

CDR3 size: 17 residues. Germline V CDR1 and CDR2: SGHNT, YYREEE (reference sequence). The ends lost 8 bases at V and 4 bases at J; junction bases unmatched: 16. Co-extraction yielded RNA and DNA from approximately 20-30 mg of unsorted bulk tissue. Uniformly, tumor samples exhibited a viable tumor cell fraction exceeding 80%. Using a constant-region primer together with ProtoScript II reverse transcriptase, TCR beta cDNA was made from around 500 ng of total RNA. Researchers made the TCR beta libraries by running three nested multiplex PCR rounds with slightly modified ARM-PCR. The study ran its first two PCR rounds for nine to eleven cycles each, using TRBV1-TRBV30 forward primers and a C-beta reverse primer. TCRdb analysed the multiplex PCR reads with MiXCR anew, one entry per CDR3 protein. The sample lists 99,000 or so distinct CDR3 sequences, approximately 82% occurring once.

This chain links TRBV5-4 with TRBJ2-2; 8 nucleotides agree with TRBD1. This TCR was sampled from a man aged 40-49 years with primary liver carcinoma and hepatitis B virus infection. The specimen sequenced was liver tumor tissue from sampling region 3. The subset is: tumor region T3, left-lateral pole. CDR3 coding DNA: TGTGCCAGTAGCAAAGTAGGGCTACAGGGGGGCACCGGGGAGCTGTTTTTG. Translating gives CASSKVGLQGGTGELFL.